This is a list of T cell receptor beta chains from one sample in a study of radiotherapy plus CTLA-4 blockade in lung cancer. TCRdb keeps only in-frame clones here, not all; method: immunoSEQ multiplex PCR. Of 40,000 to 50,000 clones listed, about 77% are singletons. This specimen consisted of peripheral blood, obtained from a patient treated with radiotherapy plus ipilimumab. Source of these receptors: a human donor with non-small cell lung cancer who had stable disease on radiotherapy plus ipilimumab. Both conserved end residues are part of each CDR3. Fields, in order: D gene, clone size, V gene, J gene, CDR3 protein, CDR3 DNA. D genes are given only for firm matches. Size values are once, few and many counts, or a class for expanded clones, and some rows have none.

D: NA
size: once
V: TRBV5-6
J: TRBJ2-1
CDR3: CASSLDAGADNEQFF
DNA: TGTGCCAGCAGCTTGGATGCGGGGGCCGACAATGAGCAGTTCTTC

D: TRBD1
size: NA
V: TRBV6-6
J: TRBJ1-5
CDR3: CASSYLSTGGEWPQHF
DNA: TGTGCCAGCAGTTACCTGTCGACAGGGGGTGAATGGCCCCAGCATTTT

D: NA
size: NA
V: TRBV19
J: TRBJ1-2
CDR3: CASSPRDNYGYTF
DNA: TGTGCCAGCAGCCCCCGGGATAACTATGGCTACACCTTC

D: TRBD1
size: NA
V: TRBV19
J: TRBJ2-5
CDR3: CASSIVTGGRETQYF
DNA: TGTGCCAGTAGTATCGTGACAGGGGGAAGGGAGACCCAGTACTTC

D: NA
size: NA
V: TRBV5-6
J: TRBJ2-7
CDR3: CASSRLSTYEQYF
DNA: TGTGCCAGCAGCCGACTATCAACCTACGAGCAGTACTTC

D: TRBD1
size: NA
V: TRBV19
J: TRBJ1-1
CDR3: CASSMGQGWGTEAFF
DNA: TGTGCCAGTAGTATGGGACAGGGTTGGGGCACTGAAGCTTTCTTT

D: NA
size: NA
V: TRBV5-5
J: TRBJ2-7
CDR3: CASSLVGGGEQYF
DNA: TGTGCCAGCAGCTTGGTGGGGGGAGGCGAGCAGTACTTC

D: NA
size: NA
V: TRBV5-1
J: TRBJ2-7
CDR3: CASRMGFRDESYF
DNA: TGCGCCAGCAGGATGGGATTCCGGGATGAGTCGTACTTC

D: TRBD1
size: NA
V: TRBV7-2
J: TRBJ1-4
CDR3: CASSLGDRDGEKLFF
DNA: TGTGCCAGCAGCTTAGGGGACAGGGACGGCGAAAAACTGTTTTTT

D: TRBD1
size: few
V: TRBV5-4
J: TRBJ1-1
CDR3: CASSTRTGMNTEAFF
DNA: TGTGCCAGCAGCACCCGGACAGGGATGAACACTGAAGCTTTCTTT

D: TRBD1
size: NA
V: TRBV19
J: TRBJ1-1
CDR3: CASRGQGRNTEAFF
DNA: TGTGCCAGTAGGGGACAGGGGAGGAACACTGAAGCTTTCTTT

D: NA
size: NA
V: TRBV10-2
J: TRBJ1-1
CDR3: CASSAGGGTEAFF
DNA: TGCGCCAGCAGTGCCGGGGGGGGCACTGAAGCTTTCTTT

D: TRBD2
size: few
V: TRBV23-1
J: TRBJ2-2
CDR3: CASSQSSFRGPRGSGELFF
DNA: TGCGCCAGCAGTCAATCCTCTTTTAGAGGGCCGCGGGGGTCGGGGGAGCTGTTTTTT

D: NA
size: NA
V: TRBV15
J: TRBJ1-4
CDR3: CATSRDTSGATNEKLFF
DNA: TGTGCCACCAGCAGAGATACCAGTGGAGCAACTAATGAAAAACTGTTTTTT

D: TRBD1
size: NA
V: TRBV19
J: TRBJ1-5
CDR3: CASSSGQGLSNQPQHF
DNA: TGTGCCAGTAGCTCGGGACAGGGTTTAAGCAATCAGCCCCAGCATTTT

D: TRBD1
size: few
V: TRBV27
J: TRBJ2-1
CDR3: CASRSETGTYNEQFF
DNA: TGTGCCAGCAGGTCGGAGACAGGGACCTACAATGAGCAGTTCTTC

D: NA
size: NA
V: TRBV6-1
J: TRBJ1-1
CDR3: CASSEWVGRLANTEAFF
DNA: TGTGCCAGCAGTGAATGGGTGGGGAGGTTAGCGAACACTGAAGCTTTCTTT

D: NA
size: NA
V: TRBV19
J: TRBJ2-3
CDR3: CATSDRGLSGGSTDTQYF
DNA: TGTGCCACTTCGGACAGGGGGCTTAGCGGGGGGTCCACAGATACGCAGTATTTT

D: NA
size: NA
V: TRBV5-8
J: TRBJ1-2
CDR3: CASGTGTNYGYTF
DNA: TGTGCCAGCGGTACGGGAACTAACTATGGCTACACCTTC

D: NA
size: many
V: TRBV30
J: TRBJ2-7
CDR3: CAWSVTGYTYEQYF
DNA: TGTGCCTGGAGTGTAACAGGCTATACCTACGAGCAGTACTTC

D: TRBD1
size: once
V: TRBV5-6
J: TRBJ2-1
CDR3: CASSDGTGGREQFF
DNA: TGTGCCAGCAGCGACGGGACAGGGGGCCGAGAGCAGTTCTTC

D: NA
size: NA
V: TRBV5-6
J: TRBJ2-7
CDR3: CASSLLGARSSYEQYF
DNA: TGTGCCAGCAGCTTGTTGGGGGCCAGGAGCTCCTACGAGCAGTACTTC

D: TRBD1
size: NA
V: TRBV7-9
J: TRBJ1-6
CDR3: CASSPSTGLGSSPLHF
DNA: TGTGCCAGCAGCCCCTCGACAGGGTTGGGATCTTCACCCCTCCACTTT

D: TRBD2
size: NA
V: TRBV7-3
J: TRBJ2-5
CDR3: CASSSGLAEQETQYF
DNA: TGTGCCAGCAGTTCGGGACTAGCGGAGCAAGAGACCCAGTACTTC

D: NA
size: NA
V: TRBV29-1
J: TRBJ2-3
CDR3: CSVSTGPNTDTQYF
DNA: TGCAGCGTGAGTACTGGGCCTAACACAGATACGCAGTATTTT

D: TRBD1
size: few
V: TRBV5-1
J: TRBJ1-6
CDR3: CASSSGQLSPLHF
DNA: TGCGCCAGCAGCTCGGGACAGCTTTCACCCCTCCACTTT

D: TRBD1
size: NA
V: TRBV2
J: TRBJ2-5
CDR3: CASSGPGGRETQYF
DNA: TGTGCCAGCAGTGGCCCAGGGGGCCGGGAGACCCAGTACTTC

D: TRBD1
size: NA
V: TRBV5-6
J: TRBJ1-6
CDR3: CASSKVDRANSPLHF
DNA: TGTGCCAGCAGTAAGGTGGACAGGGCTAATTCACCCCTCCACTTT

D: TRBD2
size: NA
V: TRBV4-3
J: TRBJ2-5
CDR3: CASSLNRAGDAPTQETQYF
DNA: TGCGCCAGCAGCCTCAATCGGGCGGGGGACGCCCCAACCCAGGAGACCCAGTACTTC

D: NA
size: NA
V: TRBV13
J: TRBJ1-4
CDR3: CASSKRRAGINEKLFF
DNA: TGTGCCAGCAGTAAAAGAAGGGCCGGGATTAATGAAAAACTGTTTTTT

D: NA
size: NA
V: TRBV25-1
J: TRBJ1-1
CDR3: CASSEGAGEAFF
DNA: TGTGCCAGCAGTGAAGGGGCGGGGGAAGCTTTCTTT

D: NA
size: NA
V: TRBV12-5
J: TRBJ2-5
CDR3: CASGLGLGTQYF
DNA: TGTGCTAGTGGTTTGGGACTTGGGACCCAGTACTTC

D: NA
size: NA
V: TRBV2
J: TRBJ1-1
CDR3: CASSEAGLGGLDTEAFF
DNA: TGTGCCAGCAGTGAAGCGGGGCTTGGAGGGCTCGACACTGAAGCTTTCTTT

D: TRBD2
size: NA
V: TRBV5-1
J: TRBJ2-2
CDR3: CASKQGLANTGELFF
DNA: TGCGCCAGCAAACAGGGACTAGCAAACACCGGGGAGCTGTTTTTT

D: NA
size: NA
V: TRBV19
J: TRBJ1-2
CDR3: CASSMQGSYGYTF
DNA: TGTGCCAGTAGTATGCAGGGCTCCTATGGCTACACCTTC

D: TRBD1
size: NA
V: TRBV11-2
J: TRBJ1-6
CDR3: CASSPRTGDDSPLHF
DNA: TGTGCCAGCAGCCCAAGGACAGGGGATGATTCACCCCTCCACTTT

D: TRBD1
size: NA
V: TRBV6-4
J: TRBJ2-5
CDR3: CASSRDRGETQYF
DNA: TGTGCCAGCAGCCGGGACAGGGGTGAGACCCAGTACTTC

D: NA
size: NA
V: TRBV27
J: TRBJ2-2
CDR3: CASSPRYPNTGELFF
DNA: TGTGCCAGCAGTCCCCGGTACCCGAACACCGGGGAGCTGTTTTTT

D: NA
size: NA
V: TRBV5-4
J: TRBJ2-2
CDR3: CASSLVHLNTGELFF
DNA: TGTGCCAGCAGCTTGGTACACCTGAACACCGGGGAGCTGTTTTTT

D: TRBD2
size: many
V: TRBV2
J: TRBJ2-5
CDR3: CASARPAGGLETQYF
DNA: TGTGCCAGCGCAAGGCCAGCGGGGGGGCTGGAGACCCAGTACTTC

D: NA
size: NA
V: TRBV10-3
J: TRBJ2-7
CDR3: CATSEGTPYEQYF
DNA: TGTGCCACCAGTGAAGGGACACCCTACGAGCAGTACTTC

D: NA
size: NA
V: TRBV7-8
J: TRBJ1-1
CDR3: CASSHRTANTEAFF
DNA: TGTGCCAGCAGCCACCGGACAGCCAACACTGAAGCTTTCTTT

D: TRBD1
size: NA
V: TRBV4-1
J: TRBJ1-6
CDR3: CASSQSGQGSSPLHF
DNA: TGCGCCAGCAGCCAATCGGGACAGGGAAGTTCACCCCTCCACTTT

D: NA
size: NA
V: TRBV11-1
J: TRBJ1-2
CDR3: CASSFRQNYGYTF
DNA: TGTGCCAGCAGTTTCAGACAGAACTATGGCTACACCTTC

D: NA
size: once
V: TRBV30
J: TRBJ2-3
CDR3: CAWSVQDTQYF
DNA: TGTGCCTGGAGTGTACAAGATACGCAGTATTTT

D: NA
size: NA
V: TRBV6-6
J: TRBJ1-2
CDR3: CASRLTDLYGYTF
DNA: TGTGCCAGCAGGCTCACAGATCTCTATGGCTACACCTTC

D: TRBD1
size: NA
V: TRBV7-8
J: TRBJ1-1
CDR3: CASSFSGGSRSEAFF
DNA: TGTGCCAGCAGCTTCTCAGGGGGCTCAAGGTCTGAAGCTTTCTTT

D: NA
size: NA
V: TRBV10-1
J: TRBJ2-5
CDR3: CASSLQGETQYF
DNA: TGCGCCAGCAGTCTCCAGGGAGAGACCCAGTACTTC

D: NA
size: NA
V: TRBV5-1
J: TRBJ2-6
CDR3: CASSFTGPGANVLTF
DNA: TGCGCCAGCAGCTTTACAGGTCCTGGGGCCAACGTCCTGACTTTC

D: TRBD1
size: NA
V: TRBV10-3
J: TRBJ2-2
CDR3: CAISSTGTEAGELFF
DNA: TGTGCCATCAGTAGTACCGGGACAGAAGCCGGGGAGCTGTTTTTT

D: NA
size: NA
V: TRBV29-1
J: TRBJ2-2
CDR3: CSVGGYEGTGELFF
DNA: TGCAGCGTTGGAGGCTATGAGGGTACCGGGGAGCTGTTTTTT

D: NA
size: NA
V: TRBV10-3
J: TRBJ2-7
CDR3: CATQTSGGSYEQYF
DNA: TGTGCCACTCAGACCTCCGGGGGATCCTACGAGCAGTACTTC

D: NA
size: NA
V: TRBV5-5
J: TRBJ2-5
CDR3: CASRRAGVGETQYF
DNA: TGTGCCAGCAGGCGGGCAGGGGTGGGGGAGACCCAGTACTTC

D: NA
size: NA
V: TRBV10-3
J: TRBJ2-1
CDR3: CAISESGGLGGEQFF
DNA: TGTGCCATCAGTGAGTCCGGGGGGCTAGGTGGGGAGCAGTTCTTC

D: TRBD2
size: NA
V: TRBV10-3
J: TRBJ2-5
CDR3: CAISEGGLAGETQYF
DNA: TGTGCCATCAGTGAGGGGGGACTAGCGGGGGAGACCCAGTACTTC